This T cell receptor beta chain stems from a study of regulatory T cells in long-lasting Graves disease. Indicated time point: persistent/refractory GD, antithyroid drugs over 5 years with positive TRAb. The TCR library used RNA extracted from PBMCs. CDR3-region Arm-PCR and iRepertoire HTBI primers produced the TCR beta libraries. TCRdb re-called the multiplex PCR reads through MiXCR, storing one row per CDR3 protein. The repertoire has roughly 500,000 distinct CDR3 sequences, around 21% of them found once; the top ten carry less than 9%. Germline CDR1 and CDR2: LGHDT and YNNKEL (reference sequence). The CDR3 spans 17 residues. V was trimmed by 0 bases and J by 2 bases, leaving 15 bases between them.

Source: peripheral blood mononuclear cells (PBMCs), taken when the disease was refractory, from a patient treated with antithyroid drugs. This clonotype originated in a female donor with Graves disease. This chain joins TRBV3-1 and TRBJ2-3, with a weak D call TRBD2 (5 bases). The chain's CDR3 is CASSQDSSADVTDTQYF. The CDR3 coding sequence is TGTGCCAGCAGCCAAGATTCATCAGCGGACGTCACAGATACGCAGTATTTT.